This note documents a single T cell receptor beta chain sequence. These data belong to a study of cytomegalovirus exposure and HLA in healthy donors. The PCR employed 60 Vbeta primers together with 13 Jbeta primers. Profiled with immunoSEQ multiplex PCR; TCRdb holds only in-frame clones, not every one. The table records roughly 180,000 clones, just under 80% of them present only once. There are 16 residues in the CDR3. The germline CDR1 and CDR2 sequences are SGHNT and YYREEE (reference sequence). The junction had 6 bases not matched to a gene; V was cut back by 4 bases and J by 2 bases. The origin of this receptor is a young man in good health and CMV-seronegative. V and J are TRBV5-4 and TRBJ2-7, with 13 bases lining up with TRBD2. Material: PBMCs. CDR3 residues: CASSPTSGRAAYEQYF. In nucleotides, the CDR3 is TGTGCCAGCAGCCCTACTAGCGGGAGGGCTGCCTACGAGCAGTACTTC.